The TCR beta chain described here comes from a study of prognosis after radiotherapy for stage I lung cancer. Study-wide context: Distant metastasis occurred in a few patients at a median of about seven months after radiotherapy, while some 16 showed no significant progression.

Overall study findings and caveats: Unique TCR clones declined after stereotactic body radiation therapy, from a median around 9,500 to 6,500. Following stereotactic body radiation therapy, patients who went on to develop distant metastases had lower Shannon entropy.

This clonotype was seen repeatedly, ten times or more. Its antigen is unidentified. The length of the CDR3 is 16 residues. Per the germline V gene, CDR1 is MNHEY and CDR2 is SVGAGI. Trimming stripped 0 bases from V and 7 bases from J, with 15 bases between. TCR beta CDR3 was amplified from genomic DNA by two-round multiplex PCR. Specific primers for each TRBV and TRBJ gene were what first-round PCR used. TCRdb reprocessed the multiplex PCR reads via MiXCR and lists one record per CDR3 protein. The sample includes more than 11,000 distinct CDR3 sequences, roughly 50% of them seen just once. This TCR came from a donor aged 50 or older with non-small cell lung cancer. The V and J genes are TRBV6-5 and TRBJ1-4, with D perhaps matching TRBD1 (6 bases). The sample consisted of PBMCs, taken before or after stereotactic body radiation therapy (not recorded which). The chain's CDR3 is CASSYSAGQGGEKLFF. CDR3 bases: TGTGCCAGCAGTTACTCGGCAGGGCAAGGGGGTGAAAAACTGTTTTTT.